This TCR beta chain was profiled in a study of blood T cell repertoires in COVID-19. Study information: Whether acute or convalescent, the COVID-19 samples came from the United States, Italy and Spain. From T cells, B-cell-depleted T cells, or PBMCs came the material, which was cDNA or gDNA.

Authors' analysis steps: Estimates of nucleated cell counts were drawn from the amplification of reference gene primers. Profiled with immunoSEQ multiplex PCR; TCRdb holds only in-frame clones, not every one. The D gene and trimming were derived from the DNA, and the V and J assignments and clone size from that table. The sample records under 150,000 clones, approximately 80% being singletons. Germline assignment: CDR1 KGHSH and CDR2 LQKENI. The germline V and J ends were trimmed by 2 bases and 2 bases, with 12 bases remaining between them. This CDR3 spans 15 amino acids. The sequencing input was peripheral blood. The clonotype comes from a human donor in a cohort sampled during active COVID-19. The rearrangement uses TRBV18 and TRBJ2-5, with D perhaps matching TRBD1 (5 bases). The chain's CDR3 is CASSPWLTAQETQYF. The CDR3 DNA is TGTGCCAGCTCACCATGGTTGACAGCTCAAGAGACCCAGTACTTC.